The 27 T cell receptor beta chains in this list originate from one sample, sequenced in a study of T-cell reconstitution after alpha-beta-depleted transplantation in children. Researchers prepared the TCRbeta library using unique molecular identifiers, the study reports. One entry per CDR3 protein, called by TCRdb with MiXCR from the PCR reads. The table records 450,000 to 600,000 distinct CDR3 sequences, approximately 16% of them present only once. Source: PBMCs from the stem cell graft donor, taken from the stem cell graft. These receptors came from a human donor who donated a stem cell graft to a child with acute lymphoblastic leukemia.

Here the CDR3 DNA reads TGTGCCAGCAGTTTAGGGAGGAACGAGCAGTACTTC. It encodes CASSLGRNEQYF. V gene TRBV28 combines with J gene TRBJ2-7, with a possible D match to TRBD2 (6 bases). The CDR3 contains 12 residues. The V end lost 2 bases, the J end lost 5 bases, and 7 bases lay between the germline ends. Germline assignment: CDR1 MDHEN and CDR2 SYDVKM. The variable domain in full, completed from reference TRBV28 and TRBJ2-7, reads DVKVTQSSRYLVKRTGEKVFLECVQDMDHENMFWYRQDPGLGLRLIYFSYDVKMKEKGDIPEGYSVSREKKERFSLILESASTNQTSMYLCASSLGRNEQYFGPGTRLTVT.

This clonotype occurred a few times. The J gene is TRBJ2-7, the V gene TRBV3-1; D possibly corresponds to TRBD1 (5 bases). Trimming cost V 7 bases and J 3 bases, with 13 bases left between them. Looked up from germline, CDR1 is LGHDT and CDR2 is YNNKEL (reference sequence). The CDR3 sequence is 13 residues long. CDR3 sequence: CASTQGSLYEQYF. The CDR3 DNA reads TGTGCCAGCACCCAGGGATCTCTCTACGAGCAGTACTTC.

The rearrangement joins TRBV10-1 to TRBJ2-1, with D perhaps being TRBD1 or TRBD2 (5 bases each). CDR3 size: 13 residues. CDR1 and CDR2 from the germline V gene are WNHNN and SYGVQD (reference sequence). V dropped 1 base and J dropped 9 bases, with 10 bases sitting between them. Here the CDR3 reads CASSEWGTFEQFF. CDR3 nucleotides: TGCGCCAGCAGTGAGTGGGGGACCTTTGAGCAGTTCTTC.

The chain joins TRBV7-6 to TRBJ2-7, with 7 bases matching TRBD1. With V trimmed by 5 bases and J by 7 bases, 14 bases remained unmatched. Per germline, CDR1 SGHVS and CDR2 FNYEAQ. This CDR3 has 15 amino acids. The CDR3 here is CASSLNDREFSEQYF. DNA of the CDR3: TGTGCCAGCAGCCTTAACGACAGGGAATTTAGTGAGCAGTACTTC.

The sample holds a few counts of this clonotype. V usage is TRBV15 and J usage is TRBJ2-7, with 10 bases aligning to TRBD2. The CDR3 has 16 residues. In germline, CDR1 is LNHNV, CDR2 YYDKDF (reference sequence). Trimming at V came to 3 bases and at J to 7 bases, leaving 12 bases not matched to a gene. CDR3 sequence: CATSREGLAVRGEQYF. In DNA form, the CDR3 reads TGTGCCACCAGCAGGGAAGGACTAGCGGTCCGGGGTGAGCAGTACTTC.

The J gene is TRBJ2-3, the V gene TRBV7-6; D possibly corresponds to TRBD1 (5 bases). CDR1 is SGHVS, CDR2 FNYEAQ, per germline. CDR3 size: 16 residues. V was pared by 0 bases and J by 5 bases, with 15 bases between. The DNA for the CDR3 is TGTGCCAGCAGCTTAGCCGCTAGAACAAGGGGAGATACGCAGTATTTT. This encodes CASSLAARTRGDTQYF.

This clonotype was counted only a few times. V usage is TRBV15 and J usage is TRBJ2-7; no definite D call. Germline V lookup: CDR1 LNHNV, CDR2 YYDKDF (reference sequence). The V and J ends lost 8 bases and 0 bases respectively, with 11 bases between them. The CDR3 has 13 residues. The CDR3 bases are TGTGCCACCGGAAGTGGGGTCTCCTACGAGCAGTACTTC. Protein sequence: CATGSGVSYEQYF. The full variable domain, its missing parts supplied by reference TRBV15 and TRBJ2-7, is DAMVIQNPRYQVTQFGKPVTLSCSQTLNHNVMYWYQQKSSQAPKLLFHYYDKDFNNEADTPDNFQSRRPNTSFCFLDIRSPGLGDTAMYLCATGSGVSYEQYFGPGTRLTVT.

This clonotype was observed a handful of times. The chain carries TRBV20-1 and TRBJ1-1; no clear D. From germline, CDR1 is DFQATT and CDR2 SNEGSKA (reference sequence). Trimming left V 3 bases short and J 1 base short, with 15 bases between. This CDR3 is 15 amino acids long. The CDR3 sequence is CSASLSSSPNTEAFF. In DNA, the CDR3 is TGCAGTGCTAGTCTATCTTCCAGCCCGAACACTGAAGCTTTCTTT.

The chain combines TRBV30 with TRBJ2-3; D unresolved. V was shortened by 3 bases and J by 5 bases, with 3 bases between the two germline ends. Germline V CDR1 and CDR2: GTSNPN, SVGIG (reference sequence). This CDR3 contains 10 residues. CDR3 coding DNA: TGTGCCTGGAGGCAAGATACGCAGTATTTT. Translated, it gives CAWRQDTQYF.

This clonotype appeared a few times. The chain uses TRBV5-1 and TRBJ2-5; 10 positions agree with TRBD2. The V segment lost 3 bases and the J segment 4 bases; nucleotides outside the gene matches: 12. Germline lookup yields CDR1 SGHRS and CDR2 YFSETQ. This CDR3 has 17 residues. DNA for the CDR3: TGCGCCAGCAGCTCGACTCCTAGCGGGAGAGACCTAGAGACCCAGTACTTC. It yields the protein CASSSTPSGRDLETQYF.

V is TRBV19 and J is TRBJ2-1; D might be TRBD1 or TRBD2, each matching 5 bases. Germline-derived CDR1 and CDR2 are LNHDA and SQIVND (reference sequence). The CDR3 spans 13 residues. With 3 bases removed from V and 6 bases from J, the gap between germline ends came to 9 bases. CDR3 nucleotides: TGTGCCAGTAGTATGGGGGAGCCCAATGAGCAGTTCTTC. Its protein product is CASSMGEPNEQFF.

This clonotype was seen only a few times. One end of the junction is discordant with germline, which a read error may explain. The rearrangement links TRBV4-2 to TRBJ2-3; 14 bases line up with TRBD2. There are 18 residues in the CDR3. The V gene's germline CDR1 is LGHNA and CDR2 YNFKEQ. CDR3 loop: CASRQAGTSGSFADTQYF. CDR3 bases: TGTGCCAGCAGGCAAGCCGGGACTAGCGGGAGTTTCGCAGATACGCAGTATTTT.

This CDR3 reads CASSEPGRPNTGELFF. The DNA for the CDR3 is TGTGCCAGCAGCGAACCGGGCCGACCGAACACCGGGGAGCTGTTTTTT. The chain couples TRBV9 to TRBJ2-2, with D unclear. Trimming removed 3 bases from V and 0 bases from J, with 12 bases in between. Germline lookup yields CDR1 SGDLS and CDR2 YYNGEE. The CDR3 consists of 16 residues.

The V and J genes are TRBV11-2 and TRBJ2-7; 10 bases fit TRBD2. The CDR3 has 19 residues. With V trimmed by 1 base and J by 2 bases, 14 bases remained unmatched. CDR1 and CDR2 from the germline V gene are SGHAT and FQNNGV. DNA of the CDR3: TGTGCCAGCAGCTTAGGGGCTAGCGGGAGTAGGCGGCGGGCCTACGAGCAGTACTTC. Amino acid sequence: CASSLGASGSRRRAYEQYF. The whole variable domain, filled in from reference TRBV11-2 and TRBJ2-7, reads EAGVAQSPRYKIIEKRQSVAFWCNPISGHATLYWYQQILGQGPKLLIQFQNNGVVDDSQLPKDRFSAERLKGVDSTLKIQPAKLEDSAVYLCASSLGASGSRRRAYEQYFGPGTRLTVT.

The CDR3 loop is CASSSGLAVVEQYF. Written as DNA, the CDR3 is TGTGCCAGCAGTAGCGGACTAGCGGTCGTCGAGCAGTACTTC. The chain combines TRBV12-3 or TRBV12-4 with TRBJ2-7; TRBD2 aligns across 10 bases. V lost 5 bases and J lost 6; bases outside the gene matches: 7. CDR3 length: 14 amino acids.

This clonotype showed up just a few times. V usage is TRBV25-1 and J usage is TRBJ2-4; D is uncertain. Germline CDR1 and CDR2: MGHDK and SYGVNS. The CDR3 is made up of 14 amino acids. V was trimmed by 2 bases and J by 1 base, leaving 6 bases between them. The CDR3 is CASSEVEAKNIQYF. CDR3 coding DNA: TGTGCCAGCAGTGAAGTGGAGGCCAAAAACATTCAGTACTTC. Full variable domain (outside the CDR3, taken from reference TRBV25-1 and TRBJ2-4): EADIYQTPRYLVIGTGKKITLECSQTMGHDKMYWYQQDPGMELHLIHYSYGVNSTEKGDLSSESTVSRIRTEHFPLTLESARPSHTSQYLCASSEVEAKNIQYFGAGTRLSVL.

This chain connects TRBV25-1 to TRBJ2-3; D is possibly TRBD2 (5 bases). CDR1 and CDR2 (germline): MGHDK, SYGVNS. V was trimmed by 8 bases and J by 0 bases, leaving 15 bases between them. The CDR3 has 15 amino acids. Here the CDR3 reads CASALGSFSTDTQYF. Written as DNA, the CDR3 is TGTGCCAGCGCCCTAGGGAGTTTTAGCACAGATACGCAGTATTTT. Full variable domain (remainder filled in from reference TRBV25-1 and TRBJ2-3): EADIYQTPRYLVIGTGKKITLECSQTMGHDKMYWYQQDPGMELHLIHYSYGVNSTEKGDLSSESTVSRIRTEHFPLTLESARPSHTSQYLCASALGSFSTDTQYFGPGTRLTVL.

The chain combines TRBV20-1 with TRBJ2-4, with TRBD1 identical over 9 bases. CDR1 DFQATT and CDR2 SNEGSKA come from the germline V gene (reference sequence). The CDR3 runs to 16 residues. The V gene end was trimmed by 0 bases and the J gene end by 10 bases; junction bases not matched to a gene: 13. Here the CDR3 reads CSARDSRDGTGKIQYF. The DNA for the CDR3 is TGCAGTGCTAGAGATTCCCGTGATGGGACAGGGAAAATTCAGTACTTC.

This clonotype turned up a few times. V is TRBV12-3 or TRBV12-4 and J is TRBJ2-2; D gene ambiguous. This CDR3 region has 15 residues. Trimming took 5 bases from V and 1 from J, leaving 11 bases between them. The DNA of the CDR3 is TGTGCCAGCAGTGCCGGGCCCATGAACACCGGGGAGCTGTTTTTT. Encoded protein: CASSAGPMNTGELFF.

The V gene is TRBV5-1, the J gene TRBJ1-2; 7 nucleotides match TRBD1. This CDR3 region has 15 residues. CDR1 is SGHRS and CDR2 is YFSETQ in the germline V gene. Trimming removed 1 base from V and 5 bases from J; junction bases left unmatched: 8. DNA for the CDR3: TGCGCCAGCAGCTTGAGGCGGGACAGTTTTTATGGCTACACCTTC. Translated, it gives CASSLRRDSFYGYTF.

The chain links TRBV20-1 to TRBJ1-5, with D hard to call. From germline, CDR1 is DFQATT and CDR2 SNEGSKA (reference sequence). The CDR3 length is 14 residues. V lost 3 bases and J lost 0, with 9 bases in between. CDR3 protein: CSASPPFSNQPQHF. The DNA for the CDR3 is TGCAGTGCTAGTCCCCCGTTTAGCAATCAGCCCCAGCATTTT.

This clonotype was recorded a few times. The chain carries TRBV27 and TRBJ2-6, with D hard to call. Germline V gene sequence: CDR1 MNHEY, CDR2 SMNVEV (reference sequence). This CDR3 region has 16 residues. The germline V and J ends were trimmed by 2 bases and 0 bases, with 8 bases remaining between them. The CDR3 loop is CASSLESPSGANVLTF. CDR3 nucleotides: TGTGCCAGCAGTTTAGAATCCCCCTCTGGGGCCAACGTCCTGACTTTC.

The chain carries TRBV20-1 and TRBJ1-1; D ambiguous. The CDR3 has 13 residues. Germline CDR1 reads DFQATT; CDR2 reads SNEGSKA (reference sequence). V was clipped by 0 bases and J by 2 bases, with 7 bases between them. CDR3 loop: CSAREGSNTEAFF. The CDR3, as DNA: TGCAGTGCTAGAGAGGGGTCTAACACTGAAGCTTTCTTT.

This clonotype has more than one count but fewer than ten. The chain uses TRBV6-1 and TRBJ2-7, with a possible D match to TRBD1 (5 bases). Trimming took 4 bases from V and 0 from J, leaving 13 bases between them. CDR1 is MNHNS and CDR2 is SASEGT in the germline V gene. This CDR3 comprises 15 residues. CDR3 sequence: CASSGQPSSSYEQYF. The CDR3 DNA follows: TGTGCCAGCAGTGGACAGCCTTCCAGCTCCTACGAGCAGTACTTC.

The table lists this clonotype with a few counts. This chain links TRBV13 with TRBJ1-1; TRBD1 matches 12 bases. J gave up 2 bases and V 8 bases, and 9 bases lay outside the gene matches. Per the germline V gene, CDR1 is PRHDT and CDR2 is FYEKMQ (reference sequence). The CDR3 contains 16 residues. The CDR3 nucleotides are TGTGCCAGCTTGGGACAGGGGGCGGAGAGAAACACTGAAGCTTTCTTT. Encoded protein: CASLGQGAERNTEAFF.

There are a few counts of this clonotype. The gene calls are TRBV12-3 or TRBV12-4 and TRBJ2-3; D might be TRBD1 (5 bases). V gave up 5 bases and J gave up 2 bases, with 8 bases separating them. The CDR3 spans 13 residues. CDR3 in amino acids: CASSPGFTDTQYF. CDR3 nucleotides: TGTGCCAGCAGTCCAGGGTTCACAGATACGCAGTATTTT.

The chain couples TRBV9 to TRBJ1-2; D gene uncertain. The CDR3 has 14 amino acids. CDR1 SGDLS and CDR2 YYNGEE come from the germline V gene. V dropped 0 bases and J dropped 2 bases, with 8 bases sitting between them. CDR3 coding DNA: TGTGCCAGCAGCGTAGTCGAAGGGAACTATGGCTACACCTTC. Protein sequence: CASSVVEGNYGYTF.